This is a list of T cell receptor beta chains from one sample in a study of CD8 T cells in ankylosing spondylitis. TCRdb re-called the 5' RACE reads with MiXCR, one entry per CDR3 protein. The sample has 300,000 to 350,000 distinct CDR3 sequences, roughly 20% seen once. Sequencing was carried out using blood, either unsorted or a sorted T cell fraction (not recorded which). All receptors derive from a female donor with ankylosing spondylitis or in good health (not recorded which). Each CDR3 is given with its conserved first and last residue. The D gene is left open where the match is weak. The listing skips clone size in some rows; elsewhere it reads once, few, many or a size class.

>many|TRBJ2-1|NA|TRBV29-1
TGCAGCGTCGAACAGGGAGGGGAGCAGTTCTTC
CSVEQGGEQFF
>few|TRBJ2-1|NA|TRBV15
TGTGCCACCAGCACGCAAGGGACCCTCTCCTACAATGAGCAGTTCTTC
CATSTQGTLSYNEQFF
>NA|TRBJ2-3|TRBD2|TRBV10-3
TGTGCCATCAGTGGGCTAGCGGGAGCGGCAGATACGCAGTATTTT
CAISGLAGAADTQYF
>NA|TRBJ2-7|NA|TRBV20-1
TGCAGTGCTTATAAAGGGGGGGGCAACGAGCAGTACTTC
CSAYKGGGNEQYF
>few|TRBJ1-2|NA|TRBV7-2
TGTGCCAGCACTGTGGGCCCTAACTATGGCTACACCTTC
CASTVGPNYGYTF
>NA|TRBJ2-5|TRBD2|TRBV12-3/TRBV12-4
TGTGCCAGCAGCTCCCGGCGACTAGCGGGACAAGAGACCCAGTACTTC
CASSSRRLAGQETQYF
>NA|TRBJ2-7|NA|TRBV7-9
TGTGCCAGCAGCTTTGGTACAGGGATGCGGAACGAGCAGTACTTC
CASSFGTGMRNEQYF
>many|TRBJ2-1|TRBD2|TRBV12-3/TRBV12-4
TGTGCCAGCAGTTTTGGCGGACTAGCGGGAGTGGAGCAGTTCTTC
CASSFGGLAGVEQFF
>NA|TRBJ1-2|NA|TRBV12-3/TRBV12-4
TGTGCCAGCGGGGGGGACTCTGGCTACACCTTC
CASGGDSGYTF
>NA|TRBJ2-3|TRBD2|TRBV7-9
TGTGCCAGCAGCTTAGATAGGCTAGCGGGAGCTGGTGATACGCAGTATTTT
CASSLDRLAGAGDTQYF
>many|TRBJ2-7|NA|TRBV29-1
TGCAGCGTTGACGGCGAGAACTCCTACGAGCAGTACTTC
CSVDGENSYEQYF
>NA|TRBJ2-1|NA|TRBV3-1
TGTGCCAGCAGCCAGGAGGGGCGCAATGAGCAGTTCTTC
CASSQEGRNEQFF
>many|TRBJ1-1|NA|TRBV12-3/TRBV12-4
TGTGCCAGCAGTTTAGGCACTTTGAACACTGAAGCTTTCTTT
CASSLGTLNTEAFF
>few|TRBJ2-1|TRBD2|TRBV6-5
TGTGCCAGCAGTTACTTAACTAGCGGGAGAACGAATGAGCAGTTCTTC
CASSYLTSGRTNEQFF
>NA|TRBJ2-1|NA|TRBV6-5
TGTGCCAGCAGTTACTTAGGGTCTTACGGCCGGGGTGAGCAGTTCTTC
CASSYLGSYGRGEQFF
>NA|TRBJ2-2|NA|TRBV2
TGTGCCAGCAGGATCTATGACACCGGGGAGCTGTTTTTT
CASRIYDTGELFF
>NA|TRBJ1-2|NA|TRBV6-5
TGTGCCAGCAGGGGAATAGGCTACACCTTC
CASRGIGYTF
>NA|TRBJ1-2|NA|TRBV4-2
TGTGCCAGCAGCCCCCTCTCCAGTTATGGCTACACCTTC
CASSPLSSYGYTF
>NA|TRBJ2-5|TRBD1|TRBV18
TGTGCCAGCTCACCACCAAGGACAGGGGGCGAGAAGACCCAGTACTTC
CASSPPRTGGEKTQYF
>NA|TRBJ2-2|NA|TRBV20-1
TGCAGTGCAACCGGGACAAAGAACACCGGGGAGCTGTTTTTT
CSATGTKNTGELFF
>few|TRBJ1-1|NA|TRBV20-1
TGCAGTGCTCCCACCTCTCCACAGAAAACTGAAGCTTTCTTT
CSAPTSPQKTEAFF
>NA|TRBJ2-7|TRBD1|TRBV29-1
TGCAGCGTCCTCAGGGACAGGGTCTACGAGCAGTACTTC
CSVLRDRVYEQYF
>few|TRBJ2-1|TRBD2|TRBV5-1
TGCGCCAGCAGCCCCCCTAGCGGGAGTACGGATGAGCAGTTCTTC
CASSPPSGSTDEQFF
>NA|TRBJ1-1|NA|TRBV27
TGTGCCAGCAGTCAGGACAGAGCCGAAGCTTTCTTT
CASSQDRAEAFF
>NA|TRBJ1-5|NA|TRBV15
TGTGCCACCAGCAGAGATAGGAAGGGCCAGGGAATGGGCAATCAGCCCCAGCATTTT
CATSRDRKGQGMGNQPQHF
>few|TRBJ2-3|NA|TRBV15
TGTGCCACCAGCAGAGGGACCCAACACGATACGCAGTATTTT
CATSRGTQHDTQYF
>NA|TRBJ1-1|NA|TRBV29-1
TGCAGCGTTCGGGGCAGGGTTGGCACTGAAGCTTTCTTT
CSVRGRVGTEAFF
>NA|TRBJ2-2|TRBD1|TRBV7-2
TGTGCCAGCAGCAGACAGGGGGGTCACACCGGGGAGCTGTTTTTT
CASSRQGGHTGELFF
>NA|TRBJ2-7|NA|TRBV4-1
TGCGCCAGCAGCCAAGGCCCCACCGCTTTCTACGAGCAGTACTTC
CASSQGPTAFYEQYF
>NA|TRBJ2-7|NA|TRBV20-1
TGCAGTGCTAGCAGACAGGTTCCCTACGAGCAGTACTTC
CSASRQVPYEQYF
>few|TRBJ2-5|TRBD2|TRBV2
TGTGCCAGCAGTCTGATAGCGGGAGCGGGGCAAGAGACCCAGTACTTC
CASSLIAGAGQETQYF
>NA|TRBJ2-2|TRBD1|TRBV2
TGTGCCAGCAGGGAGGACAGGCGTACGAACACCGGGGAGCTGTTTTTT
CASREDRRTNTGELFF
>few|TRBJ2-1|NA|TRBV9
TGTGCCAGCAGCCCCCGGATTCCGGACCATGAGCAGTTCTTC
CASSPRIPDHEQFF
>many|TRBJ1-1|NA|TRBV27
TGTGCCAGCAGTTTAAGGGGGAGTACTGAAGCTTTCTTT
CASSLRGSTEAFF
>few|TRBJ2-5|NA|TRBV28
TGTGCCAGCACCTGGAGGTCGTCCTTAGGTTGGGAGACCCAGTACTTC
CASTWRSSLGWETQYF